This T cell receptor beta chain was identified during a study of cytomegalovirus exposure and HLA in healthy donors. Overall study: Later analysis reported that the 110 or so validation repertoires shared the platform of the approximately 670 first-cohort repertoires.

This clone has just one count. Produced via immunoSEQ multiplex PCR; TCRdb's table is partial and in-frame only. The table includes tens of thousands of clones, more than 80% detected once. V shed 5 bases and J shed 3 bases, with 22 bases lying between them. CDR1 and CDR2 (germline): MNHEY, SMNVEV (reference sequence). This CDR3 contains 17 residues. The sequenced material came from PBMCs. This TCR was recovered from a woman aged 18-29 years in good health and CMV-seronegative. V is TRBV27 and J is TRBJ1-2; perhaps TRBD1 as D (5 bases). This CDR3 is CASSPLGGDGVDYGYTF. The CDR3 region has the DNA TGTGCCAGCAGTCCGCTGGGCGGGGACGGGGTCGACTATGGCTACACCTTC.